This T cell receptor (beta chain) was identified in a study of cytomegalovirus exposure and HLA in healthy donors. Study-level background: Early release data held around 80 million unique TCRs from HLA-typed donors. Of 300 to 450 genotyped donors, approximately 84% clustered with self-reported Caucasian donors. Whole-study findings and limits: A later analysis linked a missense DCLRE1C variant to TCR beta V- and J-gene trimming.

Both 60 Vbeta primers and 13 Jbeta primers went into the PCR. The protocol was immunoSEQ multiplex PCR, while the TCRdb copy is restricted to in-frame clones and leaves out a portion. The table has 130,000 or so clones, around 67% seen once; the top ten hold more than 2%. The CDR3 has 17 amino acids. Trimming pared 0 bases from V and 0 bases from J, leaving 12 bases between. Germline V lookup: CDR1 LGHNA, CDR2 YSLEER. A note on this clone: As yet, its antigen is unknown.

Sequencing was performed on PBMCs. The V call is TRBV4-3, the J call TRBJ1-5; no firm D call. This sequence was found in a woman aged 35 to 49 in good health and CMV-seropositive. CDR3: CASSQDLERYSNQPQHF. CDR3 DNA: TGCGCCAGCAGCCAAGATTTGGAGCGGTATAGCAATCAGCCCCAGCATTTT.